A single sample is the source of the 14 T cell receptor beta chains below, sequenced in a study of shared clonotypes between healthy human individuals. Repertoires were generated with immunoSEQ multiplex PCR, while TCRdb's copy carries only in-frame clones and drops some. The sample has 1 million to 1.2 million clones; about 72% are singletons. The material sequenced was memory CD4+ T cells from PBMCs. The subset was: CD45RA-negative fraction. The receptor source for this set is a man aged 18 to 29 in good health. Some clones in this sample may be carry-over from other donors' samples.

Points on this clone: The likely explanation is a read error, given a far larger clone one base away. The V call is TRBV2, the J call TRBJ1-1; no firm D call. CDR1 and CDR2 (germline): SNHLY, FYNNEI. The CDR3 is made up of 14 amino acids. The CDR3 protein is CAGSEAVKLTEAFF. In nucleotides, the CDR3 is TGTGCCGGCAGTGAAGCTGTAAAACTGACTGAAGCTTTCTTT.

Here the CDR3 DNA reads TGTGCCAGCAACCCCCGAGGGGGGCAGCAGTACTTC. Translating gives CASNPRGGQQYF. J is TRBJ2-7 and V is TRBV5-4, with D perhaps matching TRBD1 or TRBD2 (6 bases each). The germline V gene encodes CDR1 SGHNT and CDR2 YYREEE (reference sequence). V was clipped by 6 bases and J by 8 bases, with 15 bases between them. The CDR3 has 12 residues.

The chain combines TRBV27 with TRBJ2-7, with 12 bases that match TRBD1. The CDR3 loop spans 14 amino acids. Germline V CDR1 and CDR2: MNHEY, SMNVEV (reference sequence). V lost 4 bases and J lost 6; bases outside the gene matches: 4. CDR3 loop: CASSSGTGGREQYF. The DNA for the CDR3 is TGTGCCAGCAGTTCCGGGACAGGGGGCCGCGAGCAGTACTTC.

The chain employs TRBV28 and TRBJ2-1; D not resolved. V lost 5 bases and J 4 bases, leaving 6 bases between the germline ends. Germline assignment: CDR1 MDHEN and CDR2 SYDVKM. The CDR3 covers 12 residues. The CDR3 DNA follows: TGTGCCAGCAGTCCTCAGTACAATGAGCAGTTCTTC. Protein product: CASSPQYNEQFF.

The chain is built from TRBV7-2 and TRBJ2-1, with TRBD1 matching over 8 bases. The CDR3 runs to 14 residues. V lost 1 base, J lost 6 bases, and 2 bases stayed unmatched. CDR1 and CDR2 (germline): SGHTA, FQGNSA. The CDR3, as DNA: TGTGCCAGCAGCTTAGGACAGGGGCGCAATGAGCAGTTCTTC. Amino acids: CASSLGQGRNEQFF.

The count of this clone is one. This sequence joins TRBV7-2 and TRBJ1-4; 8 bases map to TRBD1. After removal of 1 base from V and 7 bases from J, the junction contained 5 bases not matched to a gene. Germline assignment: CDR1 SGHTA and CDR2 FQGNSA. This CDR3 spans 15 amino acids. Written as DNA, the CDR3 is TGTGCCAGCAGCTTAGATGGGACAGGAAGTGAAAAACTGTTTTTT. This encodes CASSLDGTGSEKLFF.

This chain joins TRBV18 and TRBJ2-3; tentative D call: TRBD2 (6 bases). The CDR3 has 15 amino acids. The germline V gene has CDR1 KGHSH and CDR2 LQKENI. Between the trimmed V and J ends, which lost 3 bases and 1 base, there was a span of 11 bases. CDR3 DNA sequence: TGTGCCAGCTCACCGCGGGGAGCGGGCACAGATACGCAGTATTTT. Amino acids: CASSPRGAGTDTQYF.

As for this clone: Other DNA sequences in the same sample also yield this CDR3. CDR3 in amino acids: CASSYSTSSYEQYF. CDR3 in DNA: TGTGCCAGCAGTTACTCGACGAGCTCCTACGAGCAGTACTTC. The chain couples TRBV6-5 to TRBJ2-7; D call uncertain. CDR3 length: 14 amino acids. Germline-derived CDR1 and CDR2 are MNHEY and SVGAGI. Trimming shortened V by 0 bases and J by 0 bases, and 6 bases separated the two germline ends.

The rearrangement links TRBV5-1 to TRBJ2-1; a possible D gene is TRBD2 (5 bases). The CDR3 runs 13 residues. Trimming shortened V by 0 bases and J by 5 bases, and 6 bases separated the two germline ends. The V gene's germline CDR1 is SGHRS and CDR2 YFSETQ. This chain's CDR3 is CASSLVANNEQFF. The CDR3, as DNA: TGCGCCAGCAGCTTGGTAGCGAACAATGAGCAGTTCTTC.

V and J are TRBV7-2 and TRBJ1-2; D gene unclear. The CDR3 spans 18 residues. CDR1 and CDR2 from the germline V gene are SGHTA and FQGNSA. V lost 6 bases to trimming and J lost 0 bases, with 23 bases between them. The CDR3 DNA follows: TGTGCCAGCAGGCCTACTGGGTTCCCCGGACTCTCTAACTATGGCTACACCTTC. As protein: CASRPTGFPGLSNYGYTF.

The chain combines TRBV30 with TRBJ1-4; D is ambiguous. The CDR3 spans 13 residues. Germline-derived CDR1 and CDR2 are GTSNPN and SVGIG (reference sequence). V shed 5 bases and J shed 1 base, with 8 bases lying between them. CDR3 loop: CAWHRQTNEKLFF. CDR3 DNA sequence: TGTGCCTGGCATAGGCAAACTAATGAAAAACTGTTTTTT.

CDR3 amino acids: CASSQGGGDYGYTF. The CDR3 nucleotides read TGTGCCAGCAGCCAAGGGGGAGGGGACTATGGCTACACCTTC. The chain carries TRBV4-2 and TRBJ1-2; tentatively, D is TRBD1 (5 bases). There are 14 residues in the CDR3. The germline V gene has CDR1 LGHNA and CDR2 YNFKEQ. Between the trimmed V and J ends, which lost 1 base and 3 bases, there was a span of 9 bases.

With regard to this clone: Because the CDR3's place on the DNA is in doubt, the DNA is left out and the CDR3 is given as listed by TCRdb. The chain employs TRBV28 and TRBJ1-1; the D segment call TRBD1 is taken from the table without a DNA check. Germline CDR1 is MDHEN and CDR2 is SYDVKM. A total of 14 residues make up the CDR3, ends included. The CDR3 loop reads CASSFGPGQSEAFF.

The table lists this clone with a count of one. This chain links TRBV5-6 with TRBJ2-6; D not certain. Trimming removed 2 bases from V and 4 bases from J, with 7 bases in between. The CDR3 consists of 14 residues. In germline, CDR1 is SGHDT, CDR2 YYEEEE. CDR3: CASSLMRGANVLTF. CDR3 nucleotides: TGTGCCAGCAGCTTAATGCGCGGGGCCAACGTCCTGACTTTC.